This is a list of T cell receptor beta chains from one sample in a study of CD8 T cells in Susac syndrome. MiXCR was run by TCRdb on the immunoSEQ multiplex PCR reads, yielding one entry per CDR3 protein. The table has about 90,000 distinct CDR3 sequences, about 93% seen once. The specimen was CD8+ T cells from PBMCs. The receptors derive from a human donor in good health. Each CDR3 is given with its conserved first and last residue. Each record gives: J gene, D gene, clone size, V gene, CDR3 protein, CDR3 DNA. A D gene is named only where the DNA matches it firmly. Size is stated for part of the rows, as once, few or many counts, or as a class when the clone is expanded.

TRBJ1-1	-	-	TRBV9	CASSVVANTEAFF	TGTGCCAGCAGCGTAGTTGCGAACACTGAAGCTTTCTTT
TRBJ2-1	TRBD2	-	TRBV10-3	CAISESASGGANEQFF	TGTGCCATCAGTGAGTCGGCTAGCGGGGGGGCTAATGAGCAGTTCTTC
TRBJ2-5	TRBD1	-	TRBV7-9	CASSSPDRGIARETQYF	TGTGCCAGCAGCTCGCCCGACAGGGGAATTGCGAGAGAGACCCAGTACTTC
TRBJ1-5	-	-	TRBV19	CASSIGALYSNQPQHF	TGTGCCAGTAGTATAGGGGCACTTTATAGCAATCAGCCCCAGCATTTT
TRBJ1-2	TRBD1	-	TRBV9	CASSVAGTDSYGYTF	TGTGCCAGCAGCGTAGCCGGGACAGACAGCTATGGCTACACCTTC
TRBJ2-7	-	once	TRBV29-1	CSVEAGGSYEQYF	TGCAGCGTTGAGGCCGGGGGTTCCTACGAGCAGTACTTC
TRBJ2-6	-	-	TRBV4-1	CASSQGQGGAGANVLTF	TGCGCCAGCAGCCAAGGACAGGGAGGCGCTGGGGCCAACGTCCTGACTTTC
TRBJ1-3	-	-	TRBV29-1	CSALGHISGNTIYF	TGCAGCGCCTTAGGACACATCTCTGGAAACACCATATATTTT
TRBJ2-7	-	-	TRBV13	CASSPTRTYEQYF	TGTGCCAGCAGCCCAACCCGGACGTACGAGCAGTACTTC
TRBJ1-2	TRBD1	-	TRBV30	CAWSHGTGSIYTF	TGTGCCTGGAGCCACGGGACAGGGAGCATCTACACCTTC
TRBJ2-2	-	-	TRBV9	CASSGVTAGRNTGELFF	TGTGCCAGCAGCGGGGTGACGGCGGGTCGAAACACCGGGGAGCTGTTTTTT
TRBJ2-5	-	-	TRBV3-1	CASSQITGEETQYF	TGTGCCAGCAGCCAAATAACAGGCGAAGAGACCCAGTACTTC
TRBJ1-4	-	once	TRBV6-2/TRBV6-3	CASTKTPSGEKLFF	TGTGCCAGCACCAAGACCCCCAGTGGAGAAAAACTGTTTTTT
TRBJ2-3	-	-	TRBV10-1	CASSDTGGTDTQYF	TGCGCCAGCAGCGACACGGGGGGCACAGATACGCAGTATTTT
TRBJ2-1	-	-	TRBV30	CASERAGVVNEQFF	TGTGCCTCCGAGAGGGCAGGGGTGGTGAATGAGCAGTTCTTC
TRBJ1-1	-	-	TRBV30	CAWSMTRVGAEAFF	TGTGCCTGGAGTATGACCAGGGTAGGGGCTGAAGCTTTCTTT
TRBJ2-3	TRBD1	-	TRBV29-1	CSVLGQGAEDTQYF	TGCAGCGTTCTAGGACAGGGGGCGGAAGATACGCAGTATTTT
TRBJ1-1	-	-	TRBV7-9	CASNPRTPEAFF	TGTGCCAGCAACCCCAGAACCCCTGAAGCTTTCTTT
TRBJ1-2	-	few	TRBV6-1	CASLGRYGYTF	TGTGCCAGCCTAGGGCGCTATGGCTACACCTTC
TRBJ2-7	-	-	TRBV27	CASSLWGTDAYEQYF	TGTGCCAGCAGTTTATGGGGGACTGATGCCTACGAGCAGTACTTC
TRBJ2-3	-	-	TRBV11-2	CASSSSGSPLDTQYF	TGTGCCAGCAGCTCATCTGGGTCCCCGCTGGATACGCAGTATTTT
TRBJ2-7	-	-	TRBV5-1	CASNLNDYEQYF	TGCGCCAGCAACTTGAACGACTACGAGCAGTACTTC
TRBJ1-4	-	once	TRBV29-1	CSVEYGFNEKLFF	TGCAGCGTTGAATATGGGTTTAATGAAAAACTGTTTTTT
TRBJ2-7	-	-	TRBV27	CASSLARAHEQYF	TGTGCCAGCAGTTTGGCCAGGGCCCACGAGCAGTACTTC
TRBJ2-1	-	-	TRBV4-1	CASSQATGNEQFF	TGCGCCAGCAGCCAAGCAACGGGGAATGAGCAGTTCTTC
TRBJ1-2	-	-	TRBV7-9	CASSLAARGRVGGYTF	TGTGCCAGCAGCTTGGCGGCGCGGGGCAGGGTCGGTGGCTACACCTTC
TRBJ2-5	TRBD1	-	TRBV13	CASSFRDRAVETQYF	TGTGCCAGCAGCTTCCGGGACAGGGCGGTAGAGACCCAGTACTTC
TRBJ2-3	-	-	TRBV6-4	CASSDFGGSTDAQYF	TGTGCCAGCAGTGACTTCGGGGGTTCCACAGATGCGCAGTATTTT
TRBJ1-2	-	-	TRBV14	CASSPRAYSNYGYTF	TGTGCCAGCAGCCCCCGGGCCTATTCTAACTATGGCTACACCTTC
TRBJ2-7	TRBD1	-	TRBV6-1	CASISGQVANEQYF	TGTGCCAGCATTTCGGGACAGGTTGCCAACGAGCAGTACTTC
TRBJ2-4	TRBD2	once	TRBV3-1	CASSQVSPRQRGNIQYF	TGTGCCAGCAGCCAAGTTAGTCCGAGACAGCGGGGCAACATTCAGTACTTC
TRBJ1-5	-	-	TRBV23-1	CASSQGQPQPQHF	TGCGCCAGCAGTCAAGGCCAGCCCCAGCCCCAGCATTTT
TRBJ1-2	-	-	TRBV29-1	CSVESRYGYTF	TGCAGCGTGGAAAGCCGCTATGGCTACACCTTC
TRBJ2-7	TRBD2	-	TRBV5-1	CASSLSRGAEQYF	TGCGCCAGCAGCTTGTCGCGGGGGGCGGAACAGTACTTC
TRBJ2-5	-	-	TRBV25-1	CASRDHRVGRRETQYF	TGTGCCAGCAGGGACCACAGGGTGGGACGCCGAGAGACCCAGTACTTC
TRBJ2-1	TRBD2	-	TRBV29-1	CSVEPGLAGVLSSYNEQFF	TGCAGCGTTGAACCGGGACTAGCGGGGGTCCTTAGCTCCTACAATGAGCAGTTCTTC
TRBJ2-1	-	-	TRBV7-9	CASSLGANEQFF	TGTGCCAGCAGCTTAGGGGCCAATGAGCAGTTCTTC
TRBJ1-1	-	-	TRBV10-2	CATGDWGNTEAFF	TGCGCCACAGGGGACTGGGGGAACACTGAAGCTTTCTTT
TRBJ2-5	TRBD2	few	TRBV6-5	CASSRTSGEQETQYF	TGTGCCAGCAGTAGGACTAGCGGGGAACAAGAGACCCAGTACTTC
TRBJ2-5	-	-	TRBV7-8	CASSPTLAGTQETQYF	TGTGCCAGCAGCCCAACCCTGGCGGGGACTCAAGAGACCCAGTACTTC
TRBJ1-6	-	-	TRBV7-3	CASSPQQRPTNSPLHF	TGTGCCAGCAGCCCACAGCAACGCCCGACTAATTCACCCCTCCACTTT
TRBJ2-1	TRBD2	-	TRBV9	CASSVALADNEQFF	TGTGCCAGCAGCGTAGCTCTAGCGGACAATGAGCAGTTCTTC
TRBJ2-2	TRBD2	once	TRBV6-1	CASSQLLAGGPDGELFF	TGTGCCAGCAGTCAACTTCTAGCGGGGGGGCCGGACGGGGAGCTGTTTTTT
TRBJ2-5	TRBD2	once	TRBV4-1	CASSQGGLAGQETQYF	TGCGCCAGCAGCCAAGGGGGACTAGCGGGACAAGAGACCCAGTACTTC
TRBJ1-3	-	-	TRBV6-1	CASSDWVGNTIYF	TGTGCCAGCAGTGACTGGGTTGGAAACACCATATATTTT
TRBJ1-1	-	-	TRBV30	CAWTHLPPAFF	TGTGCCTGGACCCATCTCCCCCCAGCTTTCTTT
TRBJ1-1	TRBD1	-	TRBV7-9	CASSPDRDSTEAFF	TGTGCCAGCAGTCCCGACAGGGATAGCACTGAAGCTTTCTTT
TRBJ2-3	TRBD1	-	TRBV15	CATSKSDRGLDTQYF	TGTGCCACCAGCAAGTCGGACAGGGGGCTGGATACGCAGTATTTT
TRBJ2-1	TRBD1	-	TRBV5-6	CASSLGQGRFF	TGTGCCAGCAGTCTCGGACAGGGCCGGTTCTTC
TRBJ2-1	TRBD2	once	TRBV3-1	CASSQETSGAPPYNEQFF	TGTGCCAGCAGCCAGGAGACTAGCGGGGCGCCACCCTACAATGAGCAGTTCTTC
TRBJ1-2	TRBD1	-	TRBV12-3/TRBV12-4	CASRSRDSYGYTF	TGTGCCAGCAGAAGCCGGGACAGCTATGGCTACACCTTC
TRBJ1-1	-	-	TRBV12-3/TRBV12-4	CASSLRPDGTEAFF	TGTGCCAGCAGTTTAAGACCAGATGGCACTGAAGCTTTCTTT
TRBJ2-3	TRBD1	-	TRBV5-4	CASSPRQGPTTSTDTQYF	TGTGCCAGCAGCCCGAGACAGGGCCCTACCACCAGCACAGATACGCAGTATTTT
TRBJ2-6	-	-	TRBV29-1	CSVEAEAQKDSGANVLTF	TGCAGCGTTGAAGCAGAGGCACAGAAGGACTCTGGGGCCAACGTCCTGACTTTC